A selection of T cell receptor beta chains follows, all from one sample in a study of identical twins. TCRdb called the 5' RACE reads again in MiXCR, with one record for every CDR3 protein. This repertoire shows about 460,000 distinct CDR3 sequences, approximately 15% found once; its top ten account for over 0.5%. This sample was shared with a second study, whose subject was yellow fever vaccine responses in identical twins.

The specimen was CD4+ T cells sorted from blood. The receptors originated from a woman in her late teens or twenties in good health. The CDR3 runs from the conserved cysteine through the conserved F or W. A D gene is named only where the DNA matches it firmly. Rows give clone size only sometimes, using once, few, many, or a class for an expanded clone.

clone size,V gene,D gene,J gene,CDR3 DNA,CDR3 protein
few,TRBV20-1,NA,TRBJ1-2,TGCAGTGCTACAGATTTTGGCAACTATGGCTACACCTTC,CSATDFGNYGYTF
NA,TRBV16,TRBD1,TRBJ2-4,TGTGCCAGCAGCCGGTCTAGGGGGCAAGCGGACATTCAGTACTTC,CASSRSRGQADIQYF
many,TRBV12-3/TRBV12-4,NA,TRBJ2-1,TGTGCCAGCAGCTCTCGCTACAATGAGCAGTTCTTC,CASSSRYNEQFF
NA,TRBV28,TRBD2,TRBJ2-7,TGTGCCAGCAGTTCACCACACGGGGGGAACTACGAGCAGTACTTC,CASSSPHGGNYEQYF
many,TRBV3-1,NA,TRBJ2-2,TGTGCCAGCAGCCAAGGCGGGCCGGAGCTGTTTTTT,CASSQGGPELFF
NA,TRBV12-3/TRBV12-4,NA,TRBJ2-7,TGTGCCAGCAGTTTCCTTGCTCGGGACATCGGCGAGCAGTACTTC,CASSFLARDIGEQYF
few,TRBV18,NA,TRBJ2-2,TGTGCCAGCTCACCACCGCGCGGGGGCGGCACCGGGGAGCTGTTTTTT,CASSPPRGGGTGELFF
few,TRBV20-1,TRBD1,TRBJ1-5,TGCAGTGCTCTCCAAGGCCAGGGGGCAATAGTGGCCCAGCATTTT,CSALQGQGAIVAQHF
once,TRBV15,NA,TRBJ2-7,TGTGCCACCAGCAGAGATCGTCACGACGAGCAGTACTTC,CATSRDRHDEQYF
few,TRBV30,NA,TRBJ2-2,TGTGCCTGGAGTGTAATCGGGGAGCTGTTTTTT,CAWSVIGELFF
few,TRBV5-1,NA,TRBJ2-3,TGCGCCAGCAGCTTGGACGGGGGGCCCGTAGATACGCAGTATTTT,CASSLDGGPVDTQYF
few,TRBV21-1,NA,TRBJ1-5,TGTGCCAGCAGCAAAGATAGGGTATTGGGAGACTTCAGCCAGCCCCAGCATTTT,CASSKDRVLGDFSQPQHF
NA,TRBV11-2,TRBD1,TRBJ2-1,TGTGCCAGCAGCTTAGAGGCAGGGGGCTTGGGGTTGAGGGAGCAGTTCTTC,CASSLEAGGLGLREQFF
few,TRBV20-1,NA,TRBJ2-7,TGCAGTGCTAGACAGGACTCCTACGAGCAGTACTTC,CSARQDSYEQYF
NA,TRBV20-1,TRBD2,TRBJ2-7,TGCAGTGCTAGAGGGACTAGCGGTTACGAGCAGTACTTC,CSARGTSGYEQYF
NA,TRBV3-1,NA,TRBJ2-5,TGTGCCAGCAGCCAAGTGGGTCCGGGGAAAGAGACCCAGTACTTC,CASSQVGPGKETQYF
few,TRBV29-1,TRBD1,TRBJ2-5,TGCAGCGTCGCCCCCGGGACAGGGCCGGGGACCCAGTACTTC,CSVAPGTGPGTQYF
NA,TRBV15,NA,TRBJ2-1,TGTGCCACCAGCAGAGATCTCACGGCACTCGGGGGAGGCAATGAGCAGTTCTTC,CATSRDLTALGGGNEQFF
NA,TRBV30,TRBD2,TRBJ2-3,TGTGCCTGGAATCCGGGACTAGCGGGGGGCGCAGATACGCAGTATTTT,CAWNPGLAGGADTQYF
few,TRBV19,NA,TRBJ2-3,TGTGCCAGTAAAGGCCCCGCTTTTACAGATACGCAGTATTTT,CASKGPAFTDTQYF
few,TRBV12-3/TRBV12-4,NA,TRBJ1-1,TGTGCCAGCAGTTTAACAGGGTTGGCTTCTTTCTTT,CASSLTGLASFF
NA,TRBV9,TRBD2,TRBJ2-5,TGTGCCAGCAGCGTAGACCCCAGCGGGGGCGTACAAGAGACCCAGTACTTC,CASSVDPSGGVQETQYF
few,TRBV28,TRBD1,TRBJ2-5,TGTGCCAGCAGTTTTCTTATTGCAGGGGGGACCCAGTACTTC,CASSFLIAGGTQYF
NA,TRBV27,TRBD1,TRBJ1-4,TGTGCCAGCAGTTTGCTCGGGACAGGGAATGAAAAACTGTTTTTT,CASSLLGTGNEKLFF
many,TRBV20-1,TRBD1,TRBJ2-5,TGCAGTGCCCAGAAGACAGGGGGCCTAGGGGAGACCCAGTACTTC,CSAQKTGGLGETQYF
many,TRBV5-1,TRBD1,TRBJ2-3,TGCGCCAGCAGCGTTCAGGGGGCCGCAGATACGCAGTATTTT,CASSVQGAADTQYF
few,TRBV29-1,TRBD1,TRBJ2-7,TGCAGCGTTGAAGAAAAGGGGACAGGGACAGAGTTC,CSVEEKGTGTEF
many,TRBV12-3/TRBV12-4,TRBD2,TRBJ2-2,TGTGCCAGCAGTTTCGGGCTAGCGGCGAACACCGGGGAGCTGTTTTTT,CASSFGLAANTGELFF
few,TRBV7-2,TRBD1,TRBJ1-5,TGTGCCAGCAGCTCGGACAGGGGCAATCAGCCCCAGCATTTT,CASSSDRGNQPQHF
few,TRBV5-1,NA,TRBJ1-4,TGCGCCAGCAGCTTACGGGGGGCCCTTGCAACTAATGAAAAACTGTTTTTT,CASSLRGALATNEKLFF
NA,TRBV7-2,NA,TRBJ2-2,TGTGCCAGCAGCTTATTGGGACTCCAGAACACCGGGGAGCTGTTTTTT,CASSLLGLQNTGELFF
NA,TRBV6-1,NA,TRBJ2-3,TGTGCCGTCAACGCCGGGGCAGAGGGACAAGATACGCAGTATTTT,CAVNAGAEGQDTQYF
few,TRBV20-1,TRBD2,TRBJ2-3,TGCAGTGCACGACTAGCGGGAGGGCCGGTGACAGATACGCAGTATTTT,CSARLAGGPVTDTQYF
NA,TRBV29-1,TRBD1,TRBJ1-1,TGCAGCGTTGAAGATACAGGGGGCCGGTATAACACTGAAGCTTTCTTT,CSVEDTGGRYNTEAFF
few,TRBV15,NA,TRBJ2-7,TGTGCCACCAGCAGAGAGGAGGGGGTGACCTACGAGCAGTACTTC,CATSREEGVTYEQYF
many,TRBV29-1,NA,TRBJ1-1,TGCAGCGTTGCCAGGGACCTGAACACTGAAGCTTTCTTT,CSVARDLNTEAFF
many,TRBV10-3,NA,TRBJ2-2,TGTGCCATCAAGGGGCAAATTAACACCGGGGAGCTGTTTTTT,CAIKGQINTGELFF
NA,TRBV12-3/TRBV12-4,TRBD2,TRBJ2-1,TGTGCCAGCACGACCGGGACTAGCTTCTACAATGAGCAGTTCTTC,CASTTGTSFYNEQFF
NA,TRBV10-3,NA,TRBJ2-3,TGTGCCGTCGGGGCAGCATCAACAGATACGCAGTATTTT,CAVGAASTDTQYF
few,TRBV20-1,NA,TRBJ1-6,TGCAGTGCTAGTTCGGGCCGAAGCTCCTATAATTCACCCCTCCACTTT,CSASSGRSSYNSPLHF
many,TRBV4-3,NA,TRBJ2-1,TGCGCCAGCAGCCAAGAGGCCAGACCCTCCTACAATGAGCAGTTCTTC,CASSQEARPSYNEQFF
NA,TRBV7-2,NA,TRBJ1-5,TGTGCCAGCAGCCGGGACACTTATAGCAATCAGCCCCAGCATTTT,CASSRDTYSNQPQHF